This passage covers 9 T cell receptor beta chains from one sample sequenced in a study of blood T cells in healthy people across ages. Alongside a J-beta primer mix, a sample-barcoded 5' primer served in a second PCR lasting about 7 to 12 cycles. In TCRdb, the 5' RACE reads were re-called with MiXCR into one record per CDR3 protein. The sample has roughly 680,000 distinct CDR3 sequences; around 21% are singletons. Sequenced: blood. Receptors originate from a man aged 70-80 years in good health.

This CDR3 is CASSYSGQGNEKLFF. The CDR3 DNA sequence: TGTGCCAGCAGTTACTCGGGACAGGGGAATGAAAAACTGTTTTTT. This chain joins TRBV6-6 and TRBJ1-4; the match to TRBD1 covers 10 bases. Germline V CDR1 and CDR2: MNHNY, SVGAGI (reference sequence). CDR3 length: 15 residues. J was trimmed by 5 bases and V by 0 bases; bases with no gene match: 0.

The gene calls are TRBV20-1 and TRBJ1-1; 8 bases line up with TRBD1. Looked up from germline, CDR1 is DFQATT and CDR2 is SNEGSKA (reference sequence). The CDR3 is made up of 14 amino acids. Trimming at V came to 5 bases and at J to 1 base, leaving 6 bases not matched to a gene. The CDR3 spells CSAPDRVRNTEAFF. The CDR3 DNA follows: TGCAGTGCTCCGGACAGGGTGAGGAACACTGAAGCTTTCTTT.

This clonotype was seen ten or more times. This chain links TRBV12-3 or TRBV12-4 with TRBJ2-2; D is perhaps TRBD1 or TRBD2 (5 bases each). The CDR3 loop spans 14 amino acids. Between the trimmed V and J ends, which lost 3 bases and 4 bases, there was a span of 9 bases. In nucleotides, the CDR3 is TGTGCCAGCAGTTTTTCAGGGAGCACCGGGGAGCTGTTTTTT. This sequence encodes CASSFSGSTGELFF.

Notes on this clonotype: A much larger clone lies one base from this, so it may be a read error. The rearrangement links TRBV6-5 to TRBJ2-1; D remains ambiguous. Germline CDR1 reads MNHEY; CDR2 reads SVGAGI. The CDR3 loop spans 11 amino acids. Here the CDR3 reads CASSTYNEQLF. CDR3 coding DNA: TGTGCCAGCAGTACCTACAATGAGCAGCTCTTC.

The gene calls are TRBV29-1 and TRBJ1-3; the D is unclear. Germline V gene data show CDR1 as SQVTM and CDR2 as ANQGSEA. The CDR3 loop spans 14 amino acids. Trimming pared 6 bases from V and 0 bases from J, leaving 12 bases between. The CDR3 DNA follows: TGCAGCGTGGCGGACGGACTCTCTGGAAACACCATATATTTT. It is translated as CSVADGLSGNTIYF.

The V gene is TRBV5-1, the J gene TRBJ1-5; D remains ambiguous. CDR1 is SGHRS and CDR2 is YFSETQ in the germline V gene. Trimming pared 4 bases from V and 0 bases from J, leaving 14 bases between. The length of the CDR3 is 16 residues. This CDR3 reads CASSQETSYSNQPQHF. CDR3 bases: TGCGCCAGCAGCCAGGAAACAAGCTATAGCAATCAGCCCCAGCATTTT.

The rearrangement links TRBV7-2 to TRBJ2-5; D might be TRBD1 (6 bases). This CDR3 comprises 14 residues. In germline, CDR1 is SGHTA, CDR2 FQGNSA. Trimming took off 5 bases at V and 2 bases at J, with 12 bases between the two ends. This CDR3 is CASSPTGLQETQYF. The DNA for the CDR3 is TGTGCCAGCAGCCCGACAGGATTACAAGAGACCCAGTACTTC. Full variable domain (rest looked up from reference TRBV7-2 and TRBJ2-5): GAGVSQSPSNKVTEKGKDVELRCDPISGHTALYWYRQSLGQGLEFLIYFQGNSAPDKSGLPSDRFSAERTGGSVSTLTIQRTQQEDSAVYLCASSPTGLQETQYFGPGTRLLVL.

The J gene is TRBJ2-3, the V gene TRBV9; 9 bases line up with TRBD1. J gave up 4 bases and V 3 bases, and 9 bases lay outside the gene matches. The CDR3 is 16 residues long. Germline CDR1 SGDLS, CDR2 YYNGEE. The CDR3, as DNA: TGTGCCAGCAGCGGAAAACAGGGGGCTGTGGCAGATACGCAGTATTTT. It is translated as CASSGKQGAVADTQYF.

CDR3 in DNA: TGCGCCAGCAGCTTGGCCGAGGACAACACCGGGGAGCTGTTTTTT. It yields the protein CASSLAEDNTGELFF. The chain couples TRBV5-1 to TRBJ2-2; D is undetermined. Trimming pared 0 bases from V and 2 bases from J, leaving 8 bases between. The CDR3 length is 15 residues. CDR1 and CDR2 (germline): SGHRS, YFSETQ.